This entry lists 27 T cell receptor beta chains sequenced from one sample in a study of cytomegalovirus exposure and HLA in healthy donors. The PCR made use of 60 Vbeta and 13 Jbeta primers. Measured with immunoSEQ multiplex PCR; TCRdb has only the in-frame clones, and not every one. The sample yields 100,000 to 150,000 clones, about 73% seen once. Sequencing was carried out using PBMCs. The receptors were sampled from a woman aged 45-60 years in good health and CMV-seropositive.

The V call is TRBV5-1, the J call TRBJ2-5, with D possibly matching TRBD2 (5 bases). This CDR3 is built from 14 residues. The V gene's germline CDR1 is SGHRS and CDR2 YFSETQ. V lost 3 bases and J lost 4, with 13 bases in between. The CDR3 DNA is TGCGCCAGCAGCTCGGCAACCGGAGGAGAGACCCAGTACTTC. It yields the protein CASSSATGGETQYF.

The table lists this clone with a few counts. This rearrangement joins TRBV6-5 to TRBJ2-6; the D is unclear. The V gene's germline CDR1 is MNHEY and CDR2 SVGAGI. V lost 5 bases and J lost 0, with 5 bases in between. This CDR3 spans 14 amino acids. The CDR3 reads CASSENSGANVLTF. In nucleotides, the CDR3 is TGTGCCAGCAGTGAGAACTCTGGGGCCAACGTCCTGACTTTC.

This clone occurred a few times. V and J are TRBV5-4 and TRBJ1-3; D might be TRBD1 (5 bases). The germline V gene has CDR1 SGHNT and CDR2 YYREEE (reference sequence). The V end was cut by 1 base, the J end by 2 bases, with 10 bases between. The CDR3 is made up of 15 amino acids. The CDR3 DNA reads TGTGCCAGCAGCTTGCAGGGTGGTGCTGGAAACACCATATATTTT. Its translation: CASSLQGGAGNTIYF.

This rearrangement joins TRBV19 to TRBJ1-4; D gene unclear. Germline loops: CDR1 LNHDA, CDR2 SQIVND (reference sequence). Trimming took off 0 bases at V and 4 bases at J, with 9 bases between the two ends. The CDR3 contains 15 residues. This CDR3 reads CASSIDSRGNEKLFF. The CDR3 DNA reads TGTGCCAGTAGTATAGACAGCCGAGGTAATGAAAAACTGTTTTTT.

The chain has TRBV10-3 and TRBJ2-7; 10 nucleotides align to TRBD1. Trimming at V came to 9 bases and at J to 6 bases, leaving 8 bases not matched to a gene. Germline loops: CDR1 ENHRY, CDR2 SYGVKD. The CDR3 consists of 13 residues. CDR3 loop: CAISGTGAGEQYF. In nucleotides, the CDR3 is TGTGCCATATCCGGGACAGGGGCAGGCGAGCAGTACTTC.

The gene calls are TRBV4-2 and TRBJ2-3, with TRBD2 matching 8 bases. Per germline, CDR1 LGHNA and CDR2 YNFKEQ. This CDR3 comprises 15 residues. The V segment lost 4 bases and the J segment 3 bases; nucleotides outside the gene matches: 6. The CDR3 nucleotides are TGTGCCAGCAGCCCATACGGGGGGGCGACAGATACGCAGTATTTT. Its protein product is CASSPYGGATDTQYF.

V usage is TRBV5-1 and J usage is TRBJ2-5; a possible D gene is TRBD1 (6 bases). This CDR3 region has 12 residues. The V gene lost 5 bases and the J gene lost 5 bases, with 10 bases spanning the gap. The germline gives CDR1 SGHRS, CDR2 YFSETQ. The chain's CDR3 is CASSLTGETQYF. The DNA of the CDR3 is TGCGCCAGCAGTTTAACAGGGGAGACCCAGTACTTC.

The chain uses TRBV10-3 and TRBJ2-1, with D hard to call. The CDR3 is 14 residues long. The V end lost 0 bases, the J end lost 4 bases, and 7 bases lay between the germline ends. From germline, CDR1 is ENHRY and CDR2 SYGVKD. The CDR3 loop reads CAISESAAYNEQFF. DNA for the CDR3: TGTGCCATCAGTGAGTCTGCAGCGTACAATGAGCAGTTCTTC.

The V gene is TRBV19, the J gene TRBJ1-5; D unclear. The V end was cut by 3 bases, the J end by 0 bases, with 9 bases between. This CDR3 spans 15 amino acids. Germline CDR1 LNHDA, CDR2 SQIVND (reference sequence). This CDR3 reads CASSILRNSNQPQHF. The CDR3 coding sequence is TGTGCCAGTAGTATCTTGAGAAATAGCAATCAGCCCCAGCATTTT.

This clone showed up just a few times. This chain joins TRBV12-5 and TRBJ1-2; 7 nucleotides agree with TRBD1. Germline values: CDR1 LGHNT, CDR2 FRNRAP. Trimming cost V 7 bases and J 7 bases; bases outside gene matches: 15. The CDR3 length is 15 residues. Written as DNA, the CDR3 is TGTGCTAGTGCCCCGAGACAGGGAGCTTTGGGTGGCTACACCTTC. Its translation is CASAPRQGALGGYTF. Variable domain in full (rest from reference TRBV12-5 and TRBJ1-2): DARVTQTPRHKVTEMGQEVTMRCQPILGHNTVFWYRQTMMQGLELLAYFRNRAPLDDSGMPKDRFSAEMPDATLATLKIQPSEPRDSAVYFCASAPRQGALGGYTFGSGTRLTVV.

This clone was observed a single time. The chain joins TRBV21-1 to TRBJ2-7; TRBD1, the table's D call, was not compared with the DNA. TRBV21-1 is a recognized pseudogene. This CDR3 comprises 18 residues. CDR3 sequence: CASSGTVEDREQSYEQYF. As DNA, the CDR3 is TGTGCCAGCAGCGGAACAGTCGAGGACAGGGAACAATCCTACGAGCAGTACTTC.

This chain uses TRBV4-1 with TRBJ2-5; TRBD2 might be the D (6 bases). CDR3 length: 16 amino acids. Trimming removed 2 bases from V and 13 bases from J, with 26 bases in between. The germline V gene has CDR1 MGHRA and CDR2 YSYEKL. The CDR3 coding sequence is TGCGCCAGCAGCCAAAGTTCGGGAGAAAAAACCCAAGAGAGGTACTTC. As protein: CASSQSSGEKTQERYF.

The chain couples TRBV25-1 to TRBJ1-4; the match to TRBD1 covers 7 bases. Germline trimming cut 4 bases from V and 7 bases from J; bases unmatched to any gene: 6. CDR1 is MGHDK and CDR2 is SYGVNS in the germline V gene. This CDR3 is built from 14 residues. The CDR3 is CASSGQGSGEKLFF. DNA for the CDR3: TGTGCCAGCAGTGGACAGGGTTCCGGTGAAAAACTGTTTTTT.

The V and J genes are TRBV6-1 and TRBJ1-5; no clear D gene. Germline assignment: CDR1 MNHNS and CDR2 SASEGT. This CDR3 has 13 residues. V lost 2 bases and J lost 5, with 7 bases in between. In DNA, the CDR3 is TGTGCCAGCAGTGAACTTTTTTATCAGCCCCAGCATTTT. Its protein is CASSELFYQPQHF.

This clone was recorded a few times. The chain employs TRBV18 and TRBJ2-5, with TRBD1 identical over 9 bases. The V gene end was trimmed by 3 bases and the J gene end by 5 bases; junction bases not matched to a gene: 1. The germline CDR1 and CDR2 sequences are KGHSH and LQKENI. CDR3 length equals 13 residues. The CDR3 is CASSPGQGETQYF. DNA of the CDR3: TGTGCCAGCTCACCTGGACAGGGGGAGACCCAGTACTTC.

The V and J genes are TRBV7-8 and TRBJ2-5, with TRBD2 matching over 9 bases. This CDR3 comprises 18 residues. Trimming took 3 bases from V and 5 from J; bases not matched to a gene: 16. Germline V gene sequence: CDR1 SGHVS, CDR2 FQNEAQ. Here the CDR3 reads CASSLLAGGPPANETQYF. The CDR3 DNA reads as TGTGCCAGCAGCTTGCTTGCGGGGGGGCCGCCCGCTAATGAGACCCAGTACTTC.

The CDR3 is CASSSDTSGNTIYF. The CDR3 bases are TGTGCCAGCAGCTCCGACACCTCTGGAAACACCATATATTTT. The rearrangement uses TRBV7-9 and TRBJ1-3; D not resolved. Trimming left V 4 bases short and J 0 bases short, with 7 bases between. CDR1 SEHNR and CDR2 FQNEAQ come from the germline V gene (reference sequence). This CDR3 spans 14 amino acids.

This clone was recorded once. The chain's CDR3 is CASSPFGQAPRQGYGYTF. The CDR3 region has the DNA TGTGCCAGCAGCCCTTTCGGACAGGCGCCTCGTCAGGGCTATGGCTACACCTTC. The chain recombines TRBV7-9 with TRBJ1-2, with 7 bases that match TRBD1. The junction had 19 bases not matched to a gene; V was cut back by 5 bases and J by 4 bases. The CDR3 extends over 18 amino acids. The germline gives CDR1 SEHNR, CDR2 FQNEAQ (reference sequence).

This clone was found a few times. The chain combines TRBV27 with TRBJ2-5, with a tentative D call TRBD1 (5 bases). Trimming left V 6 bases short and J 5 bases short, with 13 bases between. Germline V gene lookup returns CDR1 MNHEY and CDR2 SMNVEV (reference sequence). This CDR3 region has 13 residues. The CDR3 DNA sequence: TGTGCCAGCAGACGACAATGGGGCGAGACCCAGTACTTC. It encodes CASRRQWGETQYF.

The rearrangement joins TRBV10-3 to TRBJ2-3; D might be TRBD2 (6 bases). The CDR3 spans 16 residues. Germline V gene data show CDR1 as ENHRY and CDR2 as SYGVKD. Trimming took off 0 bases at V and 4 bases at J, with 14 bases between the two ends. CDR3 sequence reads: CAISESSGPDSDTQYF. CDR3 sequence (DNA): TGTGCCATCAGTGAGTCTAGCGGCCCGGATTCAGATACGCAGTATTTT.

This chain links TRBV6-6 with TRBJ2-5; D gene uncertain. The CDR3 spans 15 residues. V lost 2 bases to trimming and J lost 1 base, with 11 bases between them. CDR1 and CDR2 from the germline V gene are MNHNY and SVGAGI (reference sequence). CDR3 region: CASSYPPTGQETQYF. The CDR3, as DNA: TGTGCCAGCAGTTACCCACCCACCGGCCAAGAGACCCAGTACTTC.

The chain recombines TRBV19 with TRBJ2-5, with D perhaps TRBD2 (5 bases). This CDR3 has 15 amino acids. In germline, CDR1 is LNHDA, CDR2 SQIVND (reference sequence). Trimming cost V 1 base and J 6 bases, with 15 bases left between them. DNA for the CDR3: TGTGCCAGTAGTATAGGGGTTCCGGGGTTGAAGACCCAGTACTTC. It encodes CASSIGVPGLKTQYF.

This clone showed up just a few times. DNA of the CDR3: TGTGCCAGCAGCTTAGCCCACTACGAGCAGTACTTC. It translates to CASSLAHYEQYF. This chain joins TRBV7-8 and TRBJ2-7; D gene ambiguous. Trimming took off 0 bases at V and 3 bases at J, with 3 bases between the two ends. This CDR3 has 12 amino acids. Germline CDR1 SGHVS, CDR2 FQNEAQ.

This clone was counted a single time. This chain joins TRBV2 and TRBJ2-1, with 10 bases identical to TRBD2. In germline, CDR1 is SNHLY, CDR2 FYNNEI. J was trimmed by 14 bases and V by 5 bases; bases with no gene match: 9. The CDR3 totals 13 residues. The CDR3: CASSISGGATEFF. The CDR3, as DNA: TGTGCCAGCAGTATAAGCGGGGGGGCCACTGAGTTCTTC.

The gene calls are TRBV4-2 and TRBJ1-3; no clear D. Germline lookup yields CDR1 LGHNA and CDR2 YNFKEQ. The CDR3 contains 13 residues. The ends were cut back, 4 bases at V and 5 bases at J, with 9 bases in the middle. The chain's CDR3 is CASSPPVRNTIYF. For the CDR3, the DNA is TGTGCCAGCAGCCCCCCGGTGAGAAACACCATATATTTT.

The CDR3: CASSSGGHRLNQPQHF. CDR3 nucleotide sequence: TGTGCCAGTAGTAGCGGTGGACATCGACTCAATCAGCCCCAGCATTTT. V is TRBV19 and J is TRBJ1-5, with a possible D match to TRBD1 (5 bases). The CDR3 consists of 16 residues. V was shortened by 4 bases and J by 3 bases, with 16 bases between the two germline ends. Germline V gene lookup returns CDR1 LNHDA and CDR2 SQIVND (reference sequence).

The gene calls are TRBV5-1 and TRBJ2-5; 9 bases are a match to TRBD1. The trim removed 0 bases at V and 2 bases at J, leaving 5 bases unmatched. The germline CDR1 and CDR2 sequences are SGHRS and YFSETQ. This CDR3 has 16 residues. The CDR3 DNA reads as TGCGCCAGCAGCTTGGTGGGGACAGGGCGTCAAGAGACCCAGTACTTC. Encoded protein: CASSLVGTGRQETQYF. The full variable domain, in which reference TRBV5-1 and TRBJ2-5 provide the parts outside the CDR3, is KAGVTQTPRYLIKTRGQQVTLSCSPISGHRSVSWYQQTPGQGLQFLFEYFSETQRNKGNFPGRFSGRQFSNSRSEMNVSTLELGDSALYLCASSLVGTGRQETQYFGPGTRLLVL.